The 10 T cell receptor beta chains listed next were all sequenced from one sample in a study of identifying expanded T cells in peripheral blood. Clones were read by immunoSEQ multiplex PCR, and TCRdb kept only the in-frame ones, dropping some. The table shows about 47,000 clones, with approximately 79% occurring only once. Sequenced material: blood. The source of these receptors is a person aged 18-70 years in good health.

The V gene is TRBV7-3, the J gene TRBJ1-1; 7 positions agree with TRBD1. V gave up 2 bases and J gave up 4 bases; unmatched junction bases: 4. CDR3 length: 14 residues. Per the germline V gene, CDR1 is SGHTA and CDR2 is FQGTGA. The CDR3 sequence is CASSLGGQITEAFF. Here the CDR3 DNA reads TGTGCCAGCAGCTTAGGGGGACAGATCACTGAAGCTTTCTTT. Together with reference TRBV7-3 and TRBJ1-1, the CDR3 gives the full variable domain: GAGVSQTPSNKVTEKGKYVELRCDPISGHTALYWYRQSLGQGPEFLIYFQGTGAADDSGLPNDRFFAVRPEGSVSTLKIQRTERGDSAVYLCASSLGGQITEAFFGQGTRLTVV.

The chain carries TRBV4-1 and TRBJ2-5, with D possibly TRBD1 on 5 matching bases. The V end lost 0 bases, the J end lost 5 bases, and 10 bases lay between the germline ends. The CDR3 covers 14 residues. Germline values: CDR1 MGHRA, CDR2 YSYEKL. CDR3 amino acids: CASSQDVAGETQYF. The CDR3 DNA reads as TGCGCCAGCAGCCAAGACGTGGCAGGGGAGACCCAGTACTTC.

This sequence joins TRBV19 and TRBJ2-5; the D gene is possibly TRBD2 (6 bases). CDR1 is LNHDA and CDR2 is SQIVND in the germline V gene (reference sequence). The V and J ends lost 9 bases and 1 base respectively, with 15 bases between them. The CDR3 runs to 14 residues. CDR3 residues: CASGGDFLQETQYF. The CDR3 DNA is TGTGCCAGCGGGGGAGACTTCCTCCAAGAGACCCAGTACTTC.

This chain links TRBV4-3 with TRBJ2-2; D gene uncertain. The germline gives CDR1 LGHNA, CDR2 YSLEER. The CDR3 runs to 14 residues. V lost 0 bases to trimming and J lost 2 bases, with 4 bases between them. The CDR3 nucleotides read TGCGCCAGCAGCCAAGAAAGTAACACCGGGGAGCTGTTTTTT. It codes for CASSQESNTGELFF.

The chain is built from TRBV4-3 and TRBJ1-2, with D perhaps TRBD1 (5 bases). The CDR3 is 16 amino acids. Germline assignment: CDR1 LGHNA and CDR2 YSLEER. V dropped 0 bases and J dropped 3 bases, with 14 bases sitting between them. Here the CDR3 reads CASSQEGQDPYYGYTF. CDR3 nucleotide sequence: TGCGCCAGCAGCCAAGAGGGGCAGGATCCATACTATGGCTACACCTTC.

This clone was picked up a small number of times. The rearrangement uses TRBV18 and TRBJ1-4; unclear D gene. V was shortened by 6 bases and J by 8 bases, with 16 bases between the two germline ends. This CDR3 is built from 14 residues. Germline V lookup: CDR1 KGHSH, CDR2 LQKENI. The CDR3 sequence is CASSPGAGREKLFF. The CDR3, as DNA: TGTGCCAGCTCCCCAGGCGCAGGTCGGGAAAAACTGTTTTTT.

This sequence joins TRBV5-1 and TRBJ2-1; D gene unclear. Trimming took 0 bases from V and 5 from J, leaving 6 bases between them. The CDR3 is made up of 13 amino acids. Germline V gene data show CDR1 as SGHRS and CDR2 as YFSETQ. The DNA for the CDR3 is TGCGCCAGCAGCTTGGATTACCACAATGAGCAGTTCTTC. This sequence encodes CASSLDYHNEQFF.

The V gene is TRBV29-1, the J gene TRBJ2-6; the D is unclear. The CDR3 has 12 amino acids. V lost 6 bases to trimming and J lost 0 bases, with 3 bases between them. CDR1 and CDR2 (germline): SQVTM, ANQGSEA. The CDR3 spells CSVISGANVLTF. The CDR3 DNA follows: TGCAGCGTAATCTCTGGGGCCAACGTCCTGACTTTC.

The rearrangement links TRBV4-1 to TRBJ2-7; TRBD2 aligns across 7 bases. The CDR3 spans 15 residues. Germline CDR1 MGHRA, CDR2 YSYEKL. V was pared by 1 base and J by 2 bases, with 5 bases of the junction left unmatched. The CDR3 sequence is CASSQGLAETYEQYF. CDR3 DNA: TGCGCCAGCAGCCAAGGGCTAGCGGAGACCTACGAGCAGTACTTC.

Only one count was recorded for this clone. This sequence joins TRBV27 and TRBJ2-5; perhaps D is TRBD1 or TRBD2 (5 bases each). The V end was cut by 5 bases, the J end by 3 bases, with 28 bases between. Per germline, CDR1 MNHEY and CDR2 SMNVEV (reference sequence). The CDR3 has 19 residues. Here the CDR3 DNA reads TGTGCCAGCAGTCAAAGAATGAGACGGGGCCTCAGCTTAGAAGAGACCCAGTACTTC. Translation: CASSQRMRRGLSLEETQYF.